Following are 3 T cell receptor beta chains from one sample sequenced in a study of OX40 agonist ivuxolimab in advanced cancers. Method: immunoSEQ multiplex PCR; TCRdb's copy keeps in-frame clones and lacks some. The table includes tens of thousands of clones, 80% to 90% detected once. Specimen: CD4+ or CD8+ T cells sorted from blood, collected in a trial of the OX40 agonist ivuxolimab. All receptors come from an adult with an advanced solid tumor such as melanoma, head and neck, liver or kidney cancer.

This chain links TRBV23-1 with TRBJ1-5; D gene uncertain. TRBV23-1 belongs to the ORF category, with a function that is uncertain. V was trimmed by 0 bases and J by 0 bases, leaving 9 bases between them. The CDR3 has 16 amino acids. The CDR3 DNA is TGCGCCAGCAGTCAATCCAGTGGGGTTAGCAATCAGCCCCAGCATTTT. It translates to CASSQSSGVSNQPQHF.

The V and J genes are TRBV19 and TRBJ2-1, with 9 bases matching TRBD1. V shed 5 bases and J 2 bases; nucleotides not matched to a gene: 4. The germline gives CDR1 LNHDA, CDR2 SQIVND (reference sequence). The CDR3 covers 15 residues. CDR3 residues: CASSDRGVTYNEQFF. CDR3 DNA: TGTGCCAGTAGTGACAGGGGGGTCACCTACAATGAGCAGTTCTTC.

This chain joins TRBV11-3 and TRBJ2-7; D call uncertain. The CDR3 is made up of 13 amino acids. Germline-derived CDR1 and CDR2 are SGHNT and YENEEA. Deletions cut 5 bases from V and 2 bases from J, with 10 bases between. CDR3 DNA: TGTGCCAGCAGCCCCGGAGTAACCTACGAGCAGTACTTC. Residues: CASSPGVTYEQYF.